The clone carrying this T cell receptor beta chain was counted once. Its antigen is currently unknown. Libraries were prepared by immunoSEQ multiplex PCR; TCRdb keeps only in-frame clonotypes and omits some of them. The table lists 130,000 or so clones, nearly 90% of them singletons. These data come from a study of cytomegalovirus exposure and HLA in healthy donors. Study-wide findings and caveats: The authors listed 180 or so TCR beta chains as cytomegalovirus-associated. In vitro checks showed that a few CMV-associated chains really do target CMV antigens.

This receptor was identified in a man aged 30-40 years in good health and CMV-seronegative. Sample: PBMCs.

Written as DNA, the CDR3 is TGTGCCAGCAGCGTAGGGCAGGCTGCTAACTATGGCTACACCTTC. Its protein is CASSVGQAANYGYTF. The chain employs TRBV9 and TRBJ1-2; D is uncertain. The CDR3 runs 15 residues. Trimming shortened V by 0 bases and J by 0 bases, and 9 bases separated the two germline ends. Germline V gene lookup returns CDR1 SGDLS and CDR2 YYNGEE.